The T cell receptor (beta chain) under discussion was sequenced for a study of radiation and T cells in renal cell carcinoma. Overall study: Nephrectomy followed 15 Gy stereotactic body radiation by 4 weeks.

Described time point: baseline pretreatment blood. The treatment is: 15 Gy SBRT to primary tumor, nephrectomy 4 weeks later. Blood was sampled at baseline, 2 weeks and 4 weeks after SBRT. Clear cell pathology was present in this patient's renal cell carcinoma. With 3 bases removed from V and 4 bases from J, the gap between germline ends came to 7 bases. In germline, CDR1 is LNHDA, CDR2 SQIVND (reference sequence). The CDR3 consists of 13 residues. This clone was recorded only once. Generated by immunoSEQ multiplex PCR, the TCRdb table keeps only in-frame clones and is missing some. The sample consists of around 140,000 clones, approximately 90% of them appearing once.

The sequence was collected from a woman aged 70-85 years with renal cell carcinoma. The sequencing used blood, collected from a patient whose treatment included radiotherapy and nephrectomy. The gene calls are TRBV19 and TRBJ2-1; D unclear. The CDR3 region has the DNA TGTGCCAGTAGTATTACGGCTTACAATGAGCAGTTCTTC. Protein: CASSITAYNEQFF. Together with reference TRBV19 and TRBJ2-1, the CDR3 gives the full variable domain: DGGITQSPKYLFRKEGQNVTLSCEQNLNHDAMYWYRQDPGQGLRLIYYSQIVNDFQKGDIAEGYSVSREKKESFPLTVTSAQKNPTAFYLCASSITAYNEQFFGPGTRLTVL.